Presented here are 28 T cell receptor beta chains from one specimen sequenced in a study of blood T cell repertoires in COVID-19. Assay: immunoSEQ multiplex PCR; the TCRdb copy retains only in-frame clones and omits some. The repertoire includes tens of thousands of clones, 86% of them detected once, and around 4% sits in the top ten. The specimen was peripheral blood. The receptor source for this set is a man aged 50 or older with acute or convalescent COVID-19.

The genes are TRBV11-3 and TRBJ1-1; 7 positions agree with TRBD1. V lost 4 bases to trimming and J lost 1 base; unmatched junction nucleotides: 6. This CDR3 is 15 amino acids long. The V gene's germline CDR1 is SGHNT and CDR2 YENEEA. The CDR3 loop is CASSSARGENTEAFF. For the CDR3, the DNA is TGTGCCAGCAGCTCAGCCAGGGGGGAGAACACTGAAGCTTTCTTT. The variable domain in full, completed from reference TRBV11-3 and TRBJ1-1, reads EAGVVQSPRYKIIEKKQPVAFWCNPISGHNTLYWYLQNLGQGPELLIRYENEEAVDDSQLPKDRFSAERLKGVDSTLKIQPAELGDSAVYLCASSSARGENTEAFFGQGTRLTVV.

V gene TRBV14 combines with J gene TRBJ1-2, with D unclear. Trimming took 0 bases from V and 0 from J, leaving 11 bases between them. The CDR3 is 16 residues long. Looked up from germline, CDR1 is SGHDN and CDR2 is FVKESK. Here the CDR3 DNA reads TGTGCCAGCAGCCAAGATCTGGAGGGAACTAACTATGGCTACACCTTC. Encoded protein: CASSQDLEGTNYGYTF.

The CDR3 DNA reads TGTGCCAGTAGTATAGAGGGGACACTTACAACCTACGAGCAGTACTTC. Residues: CASSIEGTLTTYEQYF. V gene TRBV19 combines with J gene TRBJ2-7; tentatively, D is TRBD1 (6 bases). Germline V gene data show CDR1 as LNHDA and CDR2 as SQIVND (reference sequence). The CDR3 has 16 amino acids. Trimming pared 0 bases from V and 2 bases from J, leaving 14 bases between. Variable domain in full (rest from reference TRBV19 and TRBJ2-7): DGGITQSPKYLFRKEGQNVTLSCEQNLNHDAMYWYRQDPGQGLRLIYYSQIVNDFQKGDIAEGYSVSREKKESFPLTVTSAQKNPTAFYLCASSIEGTLTTYEQYFGPGTRLTVT.

The gene calls are TRBV18 and TRBJ2-5; 12 positions match TRBD2. The CDR3 contains 15 residues. Germline V gene sequence: CDR1 KGHSH, CDR2 LQKENI. V lost 5 bases, J lost 5 bases, and 6 bases stayed unmatched. CDR3 residues: CASSSTSGGQETQYF. In nucleotides, the CDR3 is TGTGCCAGCTCATCTACTAGCGGGGGGCAGGAGACCCAGTACTTC. The whole variable domain, remainder taken from reference TRBV18 and TRBJ2-5, is NAGVMQNPRHLVRRRGQEARLRCSPMKGHSHVYWYRQLPEEGLKFMVYLQKENIIDESGMPKERFSAEFPKEGPSILRIQQVVRGDSAAYFCASSSTSGGQETQYFGPGTRLLVL.

This rearrangement joins TRBV7-6 to TRBJ2-5, with D tentatively TRBD1 (5 bases). Trimming pared 3 bases from V and 4 bases from J, leaving 15 bases between. This CDR3 contains 15 residues. Germline V CDR1 and CDR2: SGHVS, FNYEAQ. CDR3 amino acids: CASSFLIGAGETQYF. The CDR3 region has the DNA TGTGCCAGCAGCTTTTTGATAGGGGCCGGAGAGACCCAGTACTTC.

There are a few counts of this clone. CDR3 DNA: TGTGCCAGCAGCCCTACCAGGACAGGGGGCTCGGAGACCCAGTACTTC. Translated, it gives CASSPTRTGGSETQYF. The chain carries TRBV6-2 or TRBV6-3 and TRBJ2-5, with TRBD1 identical over 11 bases. V shed 6 bases, J shed 5 bases, and the junction held 11 bases outside the gene matches. This CDR3 spans 16 amino acids. Looked up from germline, CDR1 is MNHEY and CDR2 is SVGEGT.

This sequence joins TRBV5-4 and TRBJ2-2, with 12 bases that match TRBD1. The length of the CDR3 is 15 residues. Germline loops: CDR1 SGHNT, CDR2 YYREEE (reference sequence). V was clipped by 4 bases and J by 7 bases; unmatched bases: 5. The CDR3 protein is CASSGGQGAFGELFF. The CDR3 DNA reads as TGTGCCAGCAGCGGGGGACAGGGGGCTTTCGGGGAGCTGTTTTTT.

In its sample, this clone was seen once. The chain couples TRBV18 to TRBJ2-5; 12 nucleotides line up with TRBD2. V shed 3 bases and J 9 bases; nucleotides not matched to a gene: 14. The germline V gene has CDR1 KGHSH and CDR2 LQKENI. This CDR3 contains 17 residues. The CDR3 nucleotides are TGTGCCAGCTCACCGGGGACTGGACTAGCGGGATTTCGGTCCCAGTACTTC. This encodes CASSPGTGLAGFRSQYF.

This chain uses TRBV11-2 with TRBJ2-7; D may be TRBD2 (6 bases). Germline assignment: CDR1 SGHAT and CDR2 FQNNGV. The ends were cut back, 1 base at V and 3 bases at J, with 7 bases in the middle. The CDR3 is 13 residues long. CDR3 sequence (DNA): TGTGCCAGCAGCTTAGTGGGAGGCTACGAGCAGTACTTC. Amino acids: CASSLVGGYEQYF.

The chain employs TRBV19 and TRBJ2-2; D is possibly TRBD1 (8 bases). The CDR3 runs 15 residues. Germline CDR1 is LNHDA and CDR2 is SQIVND (reference sequence). Trimming removed 4 bases at V and 6 bases at J, with 15 bases between. CDR3 in amino acids: CASSTTGAGAGELFF. The CDR3, as DNA: TGTGCCAGTAGTACGACAGGGGCGGGGGCCGGGGAGCTGTTTTTT.

The genes are TRBV24-1 and TRBJ2-3; D is possibly TRBD2 (6 bases). The CDR3 runs to 15 residues. Deletions cut 7 bases from V and 2 bases from J, with 15 bases between. Germline V lookup: CDR1 KGHDR, CDR2 SFDVKD. The CDR3 loop reads CATSLSGLLTDTQYF. DNA of the CDR3: TGTGCCACCAGCCTGTCGGGACTGCTCACAGATACGCAGTATTTT.

The DNA of the CDR3 is TGTGCCAGCAGCTCCCGGACTAGCGGGGGTCCTAATGAGCAGTTCTTC. It translates to CASSSRTSGGPNEQFF. J is TRBJ2-1 and V is TRBV7-3; 13 bases fit TRBD2. V trimming: 4 bases; J trimming: 7 bases; junction bases outside the gene matches: 7. CDR1 SGHTA and CDR2 FQGTGA come from the germline V gene. The CDR3 length is 16 residues.

This sequence joins TRBV28 and TRBJ1-5; D gene uncertain. V was trimmed by 10 bases and J by 4 bases, leaving 20 bases between them. This CDR3 region has 15 residues. Per germline, CDR1 MDHEN and CDR2 SYDVKM. The CDR3 is CATEGLGRGNQPQHF. CDR3 in DNA: TGTGCCACTGAAGGTCTGGGGAGAGGGAATCAGCCCCAGCATTTT. Using reference TRBV28 and TRBJ1-5 for the parts outside the CDR3, the full variable domain is DVKVTQSSRYLVKRTGEKVFLECVQDMDHENMFWYRQDPGLGLRLIYFSYDVKMKEKGDIPEGYSVSREKKERFSLILESASTNQTSMYLCATEGLGRGNQPQHFGDGTRLSIL.

The CDR3 here is CASSDLQGADGYTF. The DNA for the CDR3 is TGCGCCAGCAGCGATTTACAGGGAGCAGATGGCTACACCTTC. The chain employs TRBV5-1 and TRBJ1-2, with a weak D call TRBD1 (6 bases). V was pared by 4 bases and J by 6 bases, with 16 bases between. The CDR3 totals 14 residues. Germline V CDR1 and CDR2: SGHRS, YFSETQ.

The V gene is TRBV10-3, the J gene TRBJ1-2, with D perhaps matching TRBD1 (5 bases). From germline, CDR1 is ENHRY and CDR2 SYGVKD. This CDR3 is built from 13 residues. V lost 8 bases, J lost 8 bases, and 18 bases lay in between. As DNA, the CDR3 is TGTGCCATCGGGGCAGGAGAGTTAGGAGGCTACACCTTC. Translated: CAIGAGELGGYTF.

This rearrangement joins TRBV2 to TRBJ2-4; D possibly corresponds to TRBD1 (6 bases). The CDR3 length is 17 residues. The germline V gene encodes CDR1 SNHLY and CDR2 FYNNEI. Trimming stripped 1 base from V and 0 bases from J, with 13 bases between. The CDR3 is CASSEGWDNIAKNIQYF. The CDR3 DNA is TGTGCCAGCAGTGAAGGTTGGGACAATATAGCCAAAAACATTCAGTACTTC. Variable domain in full (rest from reference TRBV2 and TRBJ2-4): EPEVTQTPSHQVTQMGQEVILRCVPISNHLYFYWYRQILGQKVEFLVSFYNNEISEKSEIFDDQFSVERPDGSNFTLKIRSTKLEDSAMYFCASSEGWDNIAKNIQYFGAGTRLSVL.

This sequence joins TRBV7-3 and TRBJ2-3; the match to TRBD1 covers 7 bases. CDR3 length: 13 amino acids. The V gene end was trimmed by 6 bases and the J gene end by 4 bases; junction bases not matched to a gene: 4. In germline, CDR1 is SGHTA, CDR2 FQGTGA. The CDR3 reads CASSSQGADTQYF. The DNA of the CDR3 is TGTGCCAGCAGTTCCCAGGGGGCAGATACGCAGTATTTT.

This chain joins TRBV5-1 and TRBJ2-3, with D possibly TRBD2 on 6 matching bases. The CDR3 has 16 amino acids. Germline-derived CDR1 and CDR2 are SGHRS and YFSETQ. Trimming took off 0 bases at V and 4 bases at J, with 15 bases between the two ends. Written as DNA, the CDR3 is TGCGCCAGCAGCTTGGCCTGGGCAGGGAGGTCAGATACGCAGTATTTT. Protein sequence: CASSLAWAGRSDTQYF. The full variable domain, its missing parts supplied by reference TRBV5-1 and TRBJ2-3, is KAGVTQTPRYLIKTRGQQVTLSCSPISGHRSVSWYQQTPGQGLQFLFEYFSETQRNKGNFPGRFSGRQFSNSRSEMNVSTLELGDSALYLCASSLAWAGRSDTQYFGPGTRLTVL.

The table lists this clone with a few counts. The chain combines TRBV5-1 with TRBJ1-4, with a possible D match to TRBD1 (6 bases). The CDR3 totals 14 residues. V was trimmed by 3 bases and J by 8 bases, leaving 14 bases between them. Germline assignment: CDR1 SGHRS and CDR2 YFSETQ. CDR3 DNA sequence: TGCGCCAGCAGCTATGGAGCAGGGGAGGAAAAACTGTTTTTT. This translates into CASSYGAGEEKLFF.

V gene TRBV5-5 combines with J gene TRBJ2-3; TRBD1 matches 7 bases. V was clipped by 2 bases and J by 0 bases; unmatched bases: 6. This CDR3 has 16 residues. Germline lookup yields CDR1 SGHKS and CDR2 YYEKEE (reference sequence). CDR3 amino acids: CASSLGGLFSTDTQYF. In nucleotides, the CDR3 is TGTGCCAGCAGCTTAGGGGGCCTTTTTAGCACAGATACGCAGTATTTT. The full variable domain, with the rest looked up from reference TRBV5-5 and TRBJ2-3, is DAGVTQSPTHLIKTRGQQVTLRCSPISGHKSVSWYQQVLGQGPQFIFQYYEKEERGRGNFPDRFSARQFPNYSSELNVNALLLGDSALYLCASSLGGLFSTDTQYFGPGTRLTVL.

The gene calls are TRBV11-2 and TRBJ2-2, with 10 bases that match TRBD2. CDR3 size: 15 residues. Germline CDR1 and CDR2: SGHAT and FQNNGV. V trimming: 5 bases; J trimming: 6 bases; junction bases outside the gene matches: 6. For the CDR3, the DNA is TGTGCCAGCAGCCTTAGCGGGGGGCAACCCGGGGAGCTGTTTTTT. Translated: CASSLSGGQPGELFF.

V gene TRBV3-1 (or the pseudogene TRBV3-2) combines with J gene TRBJ1-5; D uncertain. Germline V lookup: CDR1 LGHDT, CDR2 YNNKEL (reference sequence). This CDR3 spans 13 amino acids. V gave up 4 bases and J gave up 6 bases, with 10 bases separating them. As DNA, the CDR3 is TGTGCCAGCAGCCGGCAGGTACGTCAGCCCCAGCATTTT. Translated, it gives CASSRQVRQPQHF.

This rearrangement joins TRBV2 to TRBJ1-3; D ambiguous. Trimming removed 0 bases from V and 2 bases from J, with 8 bases in between. The CDR3 has 15 residues. The V gene's germline CDR1 is SNHLY and CDR2 FYNNEI. In DNA, the CDR3 is TGTGCCAGCAGTGAAGCTACGGGAACTGGAAACACCATATATTTT. Translation gives CASSEATGTGNTIYF.

This clone was detected many times. The chain employs TRBV19 and TRBJ1-5, with TRBD1 matching 9 bases. The junction had 14 bases not matched to a gene; V was cut back by 2 bases and J by 0 bases. Per germline, CDR1 LNHDA and CDR2 SQIVND (reference sequence). The CDR3 spans 20 residues. In DNA, the CDR3 is TGTGCCAGTAGTATACCCCCGGAGGGACAGGGCGGGTATAGCAATCAGCCCCAGCATTTT. It yields the protein CASSIPPEGQGGYSNQPQHF.

This clone was seen just once. The rearrangement joins TRBV24-1 to TRBJ2-7; 11 bases map to TRBD1. V gave up 0 bases and J gave up 3 bases; unmatched junction bases: 0. Germline CDR1 is KGHDR and CDR2 is SFDVKD. This CDR3 contains 15 residues. CDR3 sequence: CATSDLGTGGYEQYF. Written as DNA, the CDR3 is TGTGCCACCAGTGATTTGGGGACAGGGGGCTACGAGCAGTACTTC.

The chain joins TRBV12-5 to TRBJ1-1; TRBD1 matches 7 bases. The CDR3 extends over 15 amino acids. V shed 2 bases, J shed 5 bases, and the junction held 8 bases outside the gene matches. Germline-derived CDR1 and CDR2 are LGHNT and FRNRAP. Written as DNA, the CDR3 is TGTGCTAGTGGTTTGCCTTCGACAGGGAGGACTGAAGCTTTCTTT. This gives the protein CASGLPSTGRTEAFF.

In DNA, the CDR3 is TGTGCCAGCAGTTACTCGACTAGCGGGAGTGGTGAGCAGTTCTTC. Translated: CASSYSTSGSGEQFF. The V and J genes are TRBV6-5 and TRBJ2-1, with 12 nucleotides matching TRBD2. V lost 0 bases, J lost 9 bases, and 3 bases stayed unmatched. Per the germline V gene, CDR1 is MNHEY and CDR2 is SVGAGI. CDR3 length: 15 amino acids.

Only one count was recorded for this clone. This sequence joins TRBV2 and TRBJ1-4; possible D gene TRBD1, 6 bases. The CDR3 extends over 14 amino acids. The V and J ends lost 8 bases and 5 bases respectively, with 15 bases between them. From germline, CDR1 is SNHLY and CDR2 FYNNEI. The CDR3 spells CASRRNRENEKLFF. The CDR3 bases are TGTGCCAGCCGGCGGAACAGGGAAAATGAAAAACTGTTTTTT.